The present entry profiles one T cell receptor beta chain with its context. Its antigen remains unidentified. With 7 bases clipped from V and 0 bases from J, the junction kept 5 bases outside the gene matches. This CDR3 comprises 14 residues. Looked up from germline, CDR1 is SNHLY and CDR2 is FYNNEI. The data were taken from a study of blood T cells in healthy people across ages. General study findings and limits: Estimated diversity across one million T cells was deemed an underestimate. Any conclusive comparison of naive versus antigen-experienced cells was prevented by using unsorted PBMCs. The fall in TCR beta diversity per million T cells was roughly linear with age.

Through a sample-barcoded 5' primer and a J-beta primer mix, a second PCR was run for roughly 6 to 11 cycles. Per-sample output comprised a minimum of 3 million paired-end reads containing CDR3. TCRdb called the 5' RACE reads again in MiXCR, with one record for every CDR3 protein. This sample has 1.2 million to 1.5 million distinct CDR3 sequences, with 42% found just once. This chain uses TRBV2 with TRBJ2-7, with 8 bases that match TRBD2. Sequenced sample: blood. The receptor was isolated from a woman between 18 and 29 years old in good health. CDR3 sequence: CASKAGENSYEQYF. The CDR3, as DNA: TGTGCCAGCAAAGCGGGAGAGAACTCCTACGAGCAGTACTTC.